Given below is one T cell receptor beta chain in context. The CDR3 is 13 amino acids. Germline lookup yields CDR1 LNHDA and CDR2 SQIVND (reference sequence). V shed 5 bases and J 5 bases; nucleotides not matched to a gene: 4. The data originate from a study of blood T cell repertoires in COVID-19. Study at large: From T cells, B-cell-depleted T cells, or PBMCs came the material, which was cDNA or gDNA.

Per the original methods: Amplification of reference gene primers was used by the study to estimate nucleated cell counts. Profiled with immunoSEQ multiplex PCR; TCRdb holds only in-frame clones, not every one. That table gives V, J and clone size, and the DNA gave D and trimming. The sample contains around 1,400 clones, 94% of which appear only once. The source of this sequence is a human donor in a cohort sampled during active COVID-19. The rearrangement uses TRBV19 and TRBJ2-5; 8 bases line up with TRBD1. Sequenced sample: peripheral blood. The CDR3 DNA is TGTGCCAGTAGTCGACAGGGGTACGAGACCCAGTACTTC. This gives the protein CASSRQGYETQYF.